The T cell receptor (beta chain) under discussion was sequenced for a study of quantifying T cell responses using KT2 cells. Study-wide background: TCR alpha and beta constant-region primers primed reverse transcription of RNA. The study, taken as a whole, reports: Very high KT2 spike-in numbers caused saturation in KT2 sequence detection.

Known numbers of the T cell clone KT2 were added to PBMC. KT2 cells were mixed with fixed PBMC numbers at varying ratios. This clonotype was observed at least ten times. Its cognate antigen is unknown. The length of the CDR3 is 13 residues. V was shortened by 5 bases and J by 4 bases, with 9 bases between the two germline ends. A single-stranded UMI oligo with SP2 sequence was ligated to cDNA 3' ends. An equimolar mix of RC1.1 and RC1.2 primed the beta chain across TRBC1 and TRBC2. From the second PCR onward, TCR alpha and beta chains were processed separately. TCRdb re-analysed the UMI-ligation and nested PCR reads in MiXCR, keeping a single row per CDR3 protein. The table includes tens of thousands of distinct CDR3 sequences, roughly 8% detected once.

The chain uses TRBV12-3 or TRBV12-4 and TRBJ1-5; no reliable D call. The sequencing input was PBMCs spiked with cells of the T cell clone KT2. This receptor was obtained from a human donor. CDR3 nucleotide sequence: TGTGCCAGCAGTCGGGGAGGGAATCAGCCCCAGCATTTT. Translation: CASSRGGNQPQHF.